This TCR beta chain was identified in a study of cytomegalovirus exposure and HLA in healthy donors. Using immunoSEQ multiplex PCR, the repertoire was profiled, and TCRdb retains in-frame clones only, with some absent. This table holds roughly 200,000 clones, roughly 77% found once. V gave up 3 bases and J gave up 1 base, with 7 bases separating them. From germline, CDR1 is MNHEY and CDR2 SVGAGI. The CDR3 is made up of 13 amino acids. The sequenced sample was PBMCs. The gene calls are TRBV6-5 and TRBJ2-7; no clear D gene. The TCR sequence derives from a woman aged 25 to 39 in good health and CMV-seronegative. CDR3 residues: CASSYRQSYEQYF. The CDR3 DNA reads TGTGCCAGCAGTTATCGACAATCCTACGAGCAGTACTTC.